This T cell receptor (beta chain) was profiled in a study of CD8 T cells in ankylosing spondylitis. Findings and limits, study-wide: Past studies reported some motif variants in reactive arthritis synovial fluid and blood. Apparently characteristic of ankylosing spondylitis blood was a TCR beta motif (about 8 highly homologous variants).

This clonotype turned up a few times. Its antigen remains unknown. TCRdb used MiXCR to reprocess the 5' RACE reads, holding one entry per CDR3 protein. The sample includes about 800,000 distinct CDR3 sequences, around 11% seen only once; the top ten take about 0.49%. The sequencing input was blood, either unsorted or a sorted T cell fraction (not recorded which). This TCR came from a male donor with ankylosing spondylitis.

The CDR3: CAISSPRGPPTEAFF. The CDR3 nucleotides are TGTGCCATCAGTTCCCCCCGTGGGCCTCCGACCGAAGCTTTCTTT. The chain joins TRBV10-3 to TRBJ1-1, with unresolved D. V was cut by 5 bases and J by 8 bases, with 21 bases left in between. The germline CDR1 and CDR2 sequences are ENHRY and SYGVKD. CDR3 length equals 15 residues.